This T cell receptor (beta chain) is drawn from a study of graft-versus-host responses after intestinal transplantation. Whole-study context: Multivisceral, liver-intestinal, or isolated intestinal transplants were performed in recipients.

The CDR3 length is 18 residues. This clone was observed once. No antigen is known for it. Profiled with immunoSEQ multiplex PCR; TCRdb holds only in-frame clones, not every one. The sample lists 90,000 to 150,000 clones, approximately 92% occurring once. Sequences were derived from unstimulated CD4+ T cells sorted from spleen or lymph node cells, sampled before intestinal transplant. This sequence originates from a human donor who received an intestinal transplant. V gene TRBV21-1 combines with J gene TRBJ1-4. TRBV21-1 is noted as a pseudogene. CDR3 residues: CASTRPPGPGCGNEKLFF. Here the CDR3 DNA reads TGTGCCAGCACCAGACCCCCAGGACCGGGGTGCGGTAATGAAAAACTGTTTTTT.